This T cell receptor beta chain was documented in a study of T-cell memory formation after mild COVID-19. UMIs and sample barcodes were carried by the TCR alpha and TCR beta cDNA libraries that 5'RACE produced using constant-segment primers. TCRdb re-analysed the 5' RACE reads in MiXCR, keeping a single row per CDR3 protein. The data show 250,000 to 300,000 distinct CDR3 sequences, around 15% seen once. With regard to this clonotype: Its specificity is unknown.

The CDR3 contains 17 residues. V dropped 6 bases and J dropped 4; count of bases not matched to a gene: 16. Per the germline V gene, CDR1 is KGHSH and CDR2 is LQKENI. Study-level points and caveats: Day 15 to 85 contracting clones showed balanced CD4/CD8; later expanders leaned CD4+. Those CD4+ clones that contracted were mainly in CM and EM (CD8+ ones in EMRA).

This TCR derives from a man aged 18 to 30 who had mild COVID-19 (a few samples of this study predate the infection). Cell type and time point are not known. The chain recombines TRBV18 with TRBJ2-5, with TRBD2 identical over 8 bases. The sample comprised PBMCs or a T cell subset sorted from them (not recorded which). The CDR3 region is CASSLSSGGTSRETQYF. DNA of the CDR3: TGTGCCAGCTCCCTATCCAGCGGGGGCACCTCCAGAGAGACCCAGTACTTC.